This TCR beta chain was sequenced during a study of blood T cell repertoires in COVID-19. Assay: immunoSEQ multiplex PCR; the TCRdb copy retains only in-frame clones and omits some. There are fewer than 350,000 clones in the sample; about 89% occur only once, and about 9.5% lies in the top ten. The sequenced sample was PBMCs or T cells enriched from blood (not recorded which). This TCR derives from a woman aged 40 to 50 who had recovered from COVID-19.

This CDR3 reads CASSPRDRGSSDTQYF. The CDR3 DNA reads as TGTGCCAGCAGCCCCCGGGACAGGGGGTCTAGTGATACGCAGTATTTT. V is TRBV5-4 and J is TRBJ2-3; 11 nucleotides align to TRBD1. CDR1 and CDR2 from the germline V gene are SGHNT and YYREEE (reference sequence). CDR3 length: 16 residues. J gave up 6 bases and V 4 bases, and 10 bases lay outside the gene matches.